The 23 T cell receptor beta chains below come from one sample, sequenced in a study of shared clonotypes between healthy human individuals. Generated by immunoSEQ multiplex PCR, the TCRdb table keeps only in-frame clones and is missing some. The profile covers some 2,000,000 clones, with 95% appearing a single time and under 0.15% taken by the ten largest. The specimen sequenced was naive CD4+ T cells sorted from blood. Subset specified: CD45RA+ positively selected. These TCRs come from a man younger than 35 in good health.

This chain uses TRBV30 with TRBJ2-5; D tentatively reads TRBD1 or TRBD2 (5 bases each). Trimming took 0 bases from V and 5 from J, leaving 10 bases between them. Germline V gene lookup returns CDR1 GTSNPN and CDR2 SVGIG (reference sequence). CDR3 length: 13 amino acids. CDR3 protein: CAWSVGVAETQYF. CDR3 DNA: TGTGCCTGGAGTGTGGGGGTAGCCGAGACCCAGTACTTC.

J is TRBJ1-5 and V is TRBV27; D is uncertain. Germline-derived CDR1 and CDR2 are MNHEY and SMNVEV (reference sequence). The ends were cut back, 3 bases at V and 0 bases at J, with 12 bases in the middle. This CDR3 has 16 residues. CDR3 DNA sequence: TGTGCCAGCAGTTTGATGGCAGGCCATAGCAATCAGCCCCAGCATTTT. This encodes CASSLMAGHSNQPQHF.

The table lists this clone with a count of one. The chain uses TRBV5-6 and TRBJ2-1; 13 bases fit TRBD2. Trimming cost V 0 bases and J 3 bases; bases outside gene matches: 3. CDR3 length: 17 residues. Germline CDR1 reads SGHDT; CDR2 reads YYEEEE. The CDR3 DNA sequence: TGTGCCAGCAGCTTGGGTAGACTAGCGGGGGGCTACAATGAGCAGTTCTTC. This sequence encodes CASSLGRLAGGYNEQFF. The full variable domain, completed using reference TRBV5-6 and TRBJ2-1, is DAGVTQSPTHLIKTRGQQVTLRCSPKSGHDTVSWYQQALGQGPQFIFQYYEEEERQRGNFPDRFSGHQFPNYSSELNVNALLLGDSALYLCASSLGRLAGGYNEQFFGPGTRLTVL.

The chain carries TRBV25-1 and TRBJ2-7; 9 bases match TRBD2. The CDR3 loop spans 14 amino acids. The V segment lost 3 bases and the J segment 4 bases; nucleotides outside the gene matches: 4. Germline values: CDR1 MGHDK, CDR2 SYGVNS. This CDR3 reads CASSEGGLAYEQYF. CDR3 sequence (DNA): TGTGCCAGCAGTGAGGGGGGACTAGCTTACGAGCAGTACTTC.

With respect to this clone: Within the sample, other DNA sequences also encode this same CDR3. The V gene is TRBV5-8, the J gene TRBJ1-6; D uncertain. V dropped 4 bases and J dropped 7 bases, with 3 bases sitting between them. Germline values: CDR1 SGHTS, CDR2 YDEGEE. This CDR3 is 11 amino acids long. CDR3 loop: CASSPNSPLHF. CDR3 coding DNA: TGTGCCAGCAGCCCGAATTCACCCCTCCACTTT.

V is TRBV19 and J is TRBJ1-5, with a weak D call TRBD1 (6 bases). V lost 5 bases and J lost 1, with 15 bases in between. Germline lookup yields CDR1 LNHDA and CDR2 SQIVND (reference sequence). The CDR3 contains 16 residues. The CDR3 loop is CASSRQRTDSNQPQHF. CDR3 sequence (DNA): TGTGCCAGTAGTCGCCAAAGGACAGACAGCAATCAGCCCCAGCATTTT. Full variable domain (rest looked up from reference TRBV19 and TRBJ1-5): DGGITQSPKYLFRKEGQNVTLSCEQNLNHDAMYWYRQDPGQGLRLIYYSQIVNDFQKGDIAEGYSVSREKKESFPLTVTSAQKNPTAFYLCASSRQRTDSNQPQHFGDGTRLSIL.

About this clone: Different DNA sequences within this sample yield the same CDR3. The chain uses TRBV2 and TRBJ1-5, with TRBD1 as a possible D gene (5 bases). The CDR3 contains 13 residues. Germline CDR1 and CDR2: SNHLY and FYNNEI. The germline V and J ends were trimmed by 6 bases and 4 bases, with 10 bases remaining between them. The CDR3 sequence is CASRGGPNQPQHF. CDR3 coding DNA: TGTGCCAGCAGGGGGGGACCAAATCAGCCCCAGCATTTT.

The genes are TRBV4-1 and TRBJ2-7, with 9 bases fitting TRBD2. The CDR3 length is 16 residues. Looked up from germline, CDR1 is MGHRA and CDR2 is YSYEKL. The V and J ends lost 0 bases and 1 base, in that order; junction bases with no gene match: 4. CDR3 nucleotide sequence: TGCGCCAGCAGCCAAGATTTGAGCGGGGGGTCCTACGAGCAGTACTTC. The encoded protein is CASSQDLSGGSYEQYF.

V is TRBV6-4 and J is TRBJ2-1; 8 bases match TRBD1. The CDR3 has 17 amino acids. CDR1 MRHNA and CDR2 SNTAGT come from the germline V gene. With 0 bases clipped from V and 3 bases from J, the junction kept 7 bases outside the gene matches. The CDR3 DNA follows: TGTGCCAGCAGTGACTCGAGAAGAGGACAGGGCTACAATGAGCAGTTCTTC. Encoded protein: CASSDSRRGQGYNEQFF.

This clone was detected once. The chain carries TRBV2 and TRBJ1-5; D uncertain. Germline V CDR1 and CDR2: SNHLY, FYNNEI. The CDR3 sequence is 15 residues long. V shed 2 bases and J shed 3 bases, with 11 bases lying between them. The CDR3 here is CASSETSRLNQPQHF. The DNA for the CDR3 is TGTGCCAGCAGTGAAACGTCCAGACTCAATCAGCCCCAGCATTTT. Looking up the rest from reference TRBV2 and TRBJ1-5 gives the full variable domain: EPEVTQTPSHQVTQMGQEVILRCVPISNHLYFYWYRQILGQKVEFLVSFYNNEISEKSEIFDDQFSVERPDGSNFTLKIRSTKLEDSAMYFCASSETSRLNQPQHFGDGTRLSIL.

This clone was detected only once. The chain employs TRBV28 and TRBJ2-3; no clear D. The germline V gene encodes CDR1 MDHEN and CDR2 SYDVKM. The CDR3 length is 12 residues. V lost 1 base, J lost 7 bases, and 6 bases lay in between. CDR3 residues: CASSLLANTQYF. The CDR3 nucleotides read TGTGCCAGCAGTTTATTGGCAAATACGCAGTATTTT.

This clone is a singleton in its sample. The chain joins TRBV2 to TRBJ2-1; maybe TRBD2 (5 bases). The CDR3 has 13 residues. Looked up from germline, CDR1 is SNHLY and CDR2 is FYNNEI. Trimming cost V 6 bases and J 7 bases, with 13 bases left between them. CDR3 bases: TGTGCCAGCAGCCCGGACTCATCAAATGAGCAGTTCTTC. Translating it yields CASSPDSSNEQFF.

V and J are TRBV10-3 and TRBJ2-1; 7 nucleotides match TRBD2. Germline trimming cut 6 bases from V and 4 bases from J; bases unmatched to any gene: 9. The V gene's germline CDR1 is ENHRY and CDR2 SYGVKD. The CDR3 length is 15 residues. Here the CDR3 DNA reads TGTGCCATCAGGGCTAGCGGACTAAATTACAATGAGCAGTTCTTC. It codes for CAIRASGLNYNEQFF.

The chain couples TRBV7-6 to TRBJ1-1, with a possible D match to TRBD1 (5 bases). V was cut by 2 bases and J by 4 bases, with 11 bases left in between. The CDR3 loop spans 14 amino acids. The germline CDR1 and CDR2 sequences are SGHVS and FNYEAQ. CDR3 sequence reads: CASSLSTGGTEAFF. CDR3 coding DNA: TGTGCCAGCAGCTTATCGACGGGGGGCACTGAAGCTTTCTTT.

The chain is built from TRBV29-1 and TRBJ2-7; maybe TRBD2 (6 bases). V lost 4 bases, J lost 6 bases, and 19 bases lay in between. Germline lookup yields CDR1 SQVTM and CDR2 ANQGSEA. The CDR3 covers 14 residues. The CDR3: CSVAAKGQEGEQYF. In DNA, the CDR3 is TGCAGCGTTGCGGCCAAGGGGCAGGAGGGCGAGCAGTACTTC.

The genes are TRBV11-3 and TRBJ2-3; 8 bases line up with TRBD2. Losses at the gene ends were 5 bases for V and 3 bases for J; bases not matched to a gene: 10. Germline V gene data show CDR1 as SGHNT and CDR2 as YENEEA. CDR3 size: 16 residues. The CDR3 here is CASSPAGGGLTDTQYF. The CDR3 nucleotides read TGTGCCAGCAGCCCGGCGGGGGGAGGTCTGACAGATACGCAGTATTTT.

CDR3 amino acids: CASRTQGAGANVLTF. The CDR3 DNA sequence: TGTGCCAGCAGGACACAGGGGGCCGGGGCCAACGTCCTGACTTTC. The V call is TRBV6-5, the J call TRBJ2-6; 9 nucleotides line up with TRBD1. Germline-derived CDR1 and CDR2 are MNHEY and SVGAGI. The CDR3 loop spans 15 amino acids. The junction had 4 bases not matched to a gene; V was cut back by 6 bases and J by 4 bases.

V is TRBV5-6 and J is TRBJ1-2; D gene ambiguous. The CDR3 is 14 amino acids. Germline CDR1 reads SGHDT; CDR2 reads YYEEEE. Trimming removed 1 base from V and 4 bases from J, with 11 bases in between. CDR3 residues: CASSLPGQLYGYTF. Written as DNA, the CDR3 is TGTGCCAGCAGCTTGCCTGGGCAGCTCTATGGCTACACCTTC.

About this clone: Other DNA sequences in the same sample also yield this CDR3. The chain employs TRBV30 and TRBJ2-1, with 9 bases aligning to TRBD2. CDR3 length equals 13 residues. Germline V gives CDR1 GTSNPN, CDR2 SVGIG (reference sequence). Trimming at V came to 3 bases and at J to 6 bases, leaving 3 bases not matched to a gene. Here the CDR3 reads CAWSGLARNEQFF. CDR3 nucleotide sequence: TGTGCCTGGAGCGGACTAGCGCGCAATGAGCAGTTCTTC. The complete variable domain, with remaining parts taken from reference TRBV30 and TRBJ2-1, reads SQTIHQWPATLVQPVGSPLSLECTVEGTSNPNLYWYRQAAGRGLQLLFYSVGIGQISSEVPQNLSASRPQDRQFILSSKKLLLSDSGFYLCAWSGLARNEQFFGPGTRLTVL.

On this clone itself: Distinct nucleotide sequences in the sample also encode this CDR3. V usage is TRBV11-2 and J usage is TRBJ1-5; possibly TRBD1 for D (5 bases). The CDR3 has 15 amino acids. V lost 5 bases to trimming and J lost 2 bases, with 13 bases between them. From germline, CDR1 is SGHAT and CDR2 FQNNGV. CDR3 loop: CASSQGRGGNQPQHF. The CDR3, as DNA: TGTGCCAGCAGCCAGGGACGGGGAGGCAATCAGCCCCAGCATTTT. The full variable domain, with the rest looked up from reference TRBV11-2 and TRBJ1-5, is EAGVAQSPRYKIIEKRQSVAFWCNPISGHATLYWYQQILGQGPKLLIQFQNNGVVDDSQLPKDRFSAERLKGVDSTLKIQPAKLEDSAVYLCASSQGRGGNQPQHFGDGTRLSIL.

The V call is TRBV30, the J call TRBJ2-1; D call uncertain. CDR3 size: 14 residues. Trimming took 1 base from V and 10 from J, leaving 17 bases between them. Per the germline V gene, CDR1 is GTSNPN and CDR2 is SVGIG (reference sequence). CDR3 in DNA: TGTGCCTGGAGTGAAACCCCCCCCTCCGCGGAGCAGTTCTTC. Amino acids: CAWSETPPSAEQFF.

The chain has TRBV6-6 and TRBJ2-7; D may be TRBD1 (6 bases). The CDR3 consists of 15 residues. The germline V gene has CDR1 MNHNY and CDR2 SVGAGI (reference sequence). Trimming took off 0 bases at V and 0 bases at J, with 9 bases between the two ends. Here the CDR3 reads CASSYSGGNSYEQYF. CDR3 DNA: TGTGCCAGCAGTTACTCAGGGGGAAACTCCTACGAGCAGTACTTC.

The J gene is TRBJ2-1, the V gene TRBV5-1; the D gene could be TRBD1 or TRBD2 (6 bases each). V was shortened by 4 bases and J by 6 bases, with 20 bases between the two germline ends. Per germline, CDR1 SGHRS and CDR2 YFSETQ. The CDR3 totals 16 residues. The DNA of the CDR3 is TGCGCCAGCAGCCTACCCAACCTAGCGACAGGCAATGAGCAGTTCTTC. This gives the protein CASSLPNLATGNEQFF.